The clone carrying this T cell receptor (beta chain) was observed a few times. The antigen is undetermined. The data were taken from a study of regulatory T cells in long-lasting Graves disease. Study-level results: The persistent group shared fewer than 3,500 public clonotypes, more than the approximately 890 shared by new patients.

Deletions cut 3 bases from V and 8 bases from J, with 18 bases between. The germline V gene has CDR1 DFQATT and CDR2 SNEGSKA (reference sequence). The CDR3 spans 14 residues. Arm-PCR of CDR3 regions with iRepertoire HTBI primers generated TCR beta libraries. TCRdb called the multiplex PCR reads again in MiXCR, with one record for every CDR3 protein. The data contain approximately 540,000 distinct CDR3 sequences, approximately 12% of them singletons. Specified time point: newly diagnosed GD, antithyroid drugs for less than 3 months. Researchers made the TCR library from RNA that was extracted from PBMCs. The sample was also linked to a second study, of T cells in Graves' hyperthyroidism and ophthalmopathy. That study adds: In the first-round RT-PCR of the TCR CDR3, the HTBI primer set was used. In blood, most of the thyroid clonotypes expanded above 0.001 were also present.

The chain links TRBV20-1 to TRBJ2-3; D is ambiguous. The TCR was taken from a woman aged 25-40 years with Graves disease. The sequences come from peripheral blood mononuclear cells (PBMCs), collected at new diagnosis, from a patient treated with antithyroid drugs. The CDR3: CSASFYGGPSTQYF. CDR3 bases: TGCAGTGCTAGCTTTTACGGTGGACCTTCTACGCAGTATTTT.